Below are 24 T cell receptor beta chains sequenced from a single sample in a study of tumor-infiltrating lymphocytes in primary liver carcinoma. Total RNA (around 500 ng) served as template for TCR beta cDNA synthesis primed by a constant-region primer. Libraries covering TCR beta were generated through three nested multiplex PCR rounds (using a slightly modified ARM-PCR). PCR rounds one and two used TRBV1-TRBV30 forward primers with a C-beta reverse primer for about 11 cycles each. TCRdb re-called the multiplex PCR reads through MiXCR, storing one row per CDR3 protein. Of 200,000 or so distinct CDR3 sequences in the sample, around three fifths were seen once. Germline DNA was also extracted, and blood RNA derived from unsorted whole blood. Specimen: peripheral blood. Receptors were obtained from a woman aged 60-75 years with primary liver carcinoma and hepatitis B virus infection.

This clonotype was recorded at least ten times. The chain couples TRBV5-5 to TRBJ1-6; D is unclear. This CDR3 contains 16 residues. Looked up from germline, CDR1 is SGHKS and CDR2 is YYEKEE (reference sequence). Between the trimmed V and J ends, which lost 0 bases and 0 bases, there was a span of 7 bases. The CDR3 bases are TGTGCCAGCAGCTTGGCCCCCCACTCCTATAATTCACCCCTCCACTTT. Translating it yields CASSLAPHSYNSPLHF. Using reference TRBV5-5 and TRBJ1-6 for the parts outside the CDR3, the full variable domain is DAGVTQSPTHLIKTRGQQVTLRCSPISGHKSVSWYQQVLGQGPQFIFQYYEKEERGRGNFPDRFSARQFPNYSSELNVNALLLGDSALYLCASSLAPHSYNSPLHFGNGTRLTVT.

Note on this clonotype: A much larger clone differs from this one at a single base, so this may be a read error. J is TRBJ1-2 and V is TRBV7-9, with D uncertain. The CDR3 has 12 residues. Germline values: CDR1 SEHNR, CDR2 FQNEAQ (reference sequence). The DNA of the CDR3 is TGTGTCAGCGCAGCTTCCCAGAATGGCTACACCTTC. It yields the protein CVSAASQNGYTF. Looking up the rest from reference TRBV7-9 and TRBJ1-2 gives the full variable domain: DTGVSQNPRHKITKRGQNVTFRCDPISEHNRLYWYRQTLGQGPEFLTYFQNEAQLEKSRLLSDRFSAERPKGSFSTLEIQRTEQGDSAMYLCVSAASQNGYTFGSGTRLTVV.

The chain is built from TRBV20-1 and TRBJ2-1, with 9 bases fitting TRBD2. The CDR3 spans 16 residues. Germline CDR1 DFQATT, CDR2 SNEGSKA (reference sequence). The junction had 9 bases not matched to a gene; V was cut back by 0 bases and J by 6 bases. The CDR3 DNA sequence: TGCAGTGCTAGAGATCATAGCGGGAGAACGATCAATGAGCAGTTCTTC. As protein: CSARDHSGRTINEQFF.

Concerning this clonotype: A read error may account for a junction end that differs from germline. J is TRBJ2-1 and V is TRBV12-3 or TRBV12-4; 9 positions agree with TRBD2. The CDR3 is made up of 12 amino acids. The CDR3 spells CANSPLAGRQFF. Here the CDR3 DNA reads TGTGCCAACAGTCCTCTAGCGGGACGCCAGTTCTTC.

Many counts were recorded for this clonotype. V gene TRBV6-6 combines with J gene TRBJ1-1; 7 bases are a match to TRBD1. V shed 2 bases and J 6 bases; nucleotides not matched to a gene: 3. Germline assignment: CDR1 MNHNY and CDR2 SVGAGI (reference sequence). The CDR3 totals 13 residues. The CDR3 nucleotides are TGTGCCAGCAGTTACCGACAGGGCTCTGAAGCTTTCTTT. Its translation: CASSYRQGSEAFF.

Only a few counts were recorded for this clonotype. V usage is TRBV7-9 and J usage is TRBJ2-7; TRBD2 agrees at 10 bases. With V trimmed by 5 bases and J by 4 bases, 5 bases remained unmatched. The germline CDR1 and CDR2 sequences are SEHNR and FQNEAQ (reference sequence). This CDR3 spans 14 amino acids. CDR3 coding DNA: TGTGCCAGCAGCGGTAGCGGGAGGACGTACGAGCAGTACTTC. Residues: CASSGSGRTYEQYF.

Details on this clonotype: At one boundary the junction diverges from the germline segment, which might be a read error. The chain employs TRBV9 and TRBJ1-1, with a weak D call TRBD1 (6 bases). CDR1 and CDR2 (germline): SGDLS, YYNGEE. The CDR3 contains 14 residues. The CDR3 coding sequence is TGTGCCAGCAGCGTCAGGGGCGTCGGGACTGAAGTTTTCTTT. It codes for CASSVRGVGTEVFF.

Within the sample, this clonotype is medium-sized. The genes are TRBV11-1 and TRBJ2-1, with a possible D match to TRBD2 (6 bases). The V gene's germline CDR1 is SGHAT and CDR2 FQDESV (reference sequence). V shed 9 bases and J shed 1 base, with 16 bases lying between them. The CDR3 is 15 residues long. DNA of the CDR3: TGTGCCAGTGCACATAGCGGCCCTTCCTACAATGAGCAGTTCTTC. It is translated as CASAHSGPSYNEQFF.

With regard to this clonotype: Germline is not matched at one junction end, which may reflect a read error. This chain uses TRBV30 with TRBJ2-7, with TRBD1 identical over 7 bases. CDR1 GTSNPN and CDR2 SVGIG come from the germline V gene (reference sequence). This CDR3 has 12 residues. CDR3 amino acids: CAWNQGAYEQYF. The CDR3 DNA is TGTGCATGGAATCAGGGGGCCTACGAGCAGTACTTC.

The rearrangement links TRBV10-1 to TRBJ2-1; possible D gene TRBD1, 5 bases. Trimming took off 6 bases at V and 0 bases at J, with 9 bases between the two ends. There are 14 residues in the CDR3. Germline V gene sequence: CDR1 WNHNN, CDR2 SYGVQD (reference sequence). The CDR3 reads CASSDRSSYNEQFF. The CDR3 coding sequence is TGCGCCAGCAGCGACAGAAGCTCCTACAATGAGCAGTTCTTC.

This rearrangement joins TRBV11-2 to TRBJ2-7, with TRBD1 matching over 7 bases. J lost 4 bases, V lost 9 bases, and 9 bases had no gene match. This CDR3 comprises 13 residues. Per germline, CDR1 SGHAT and CDR2 FQNNGV. CDR3 sequence: CASWWDSSYEQYF. In nucleotides, the CDR3 is TGTGCCAGTTGGTGGGACAGCTCATACGAGCAGTACTTC.

This chain uses TRBV5-6 with TRBJ1-5; TRBD1 might be the D (6 bases). The germline gives CDR1 SGHDT, CDR2 YYEEEE. V lost 5 bases and J lost 7, with 19 bases in between. CDR3 length: 15 amino acids. The CDR3 region has the DNA TGTGCCAGCAGTAAAGGACAGTCCTCATGGCAGCCCCAGCATTTT. Translation gives CASSKGQSSWQPQHF.

J is TRBJ1-1 and V is TRBV20-1; TRBD1 agrees at 9 bases. The V gene's germline CDR1 is DFQATT and CDR2 SNEGSKA (reference sequence). V gave up 6 bases and J gave up 5 bases; unmatched junction bases: 4. This CDR3 contains 12 residues. DNA for the CDR3: TGCAGTGCCCACAGGGGGCCGACTGAAGCTTTCTTT. As protein: CSAHRGPTEAFF.

As to this clonotype: This may be a read error: a much more frequent sequence differs by one nucleotide. This chain links TRBV12-3 or TRBV12-4 with TRBJ2-5; 8 bases agree with TRBD2. This CDR3 contains 15 residues. This chain's CDR3 is CASAPGTRGKGTRYF. The CDR3 DNA reads as TGTGCCAGCGCCCCCGGGACTAGGGGGAAGGGGACCCGGTACTTC.

This clonotype was detected many times. The chain recombines TRBV12-3 or TRBV12-4 with TRBJ2-3, with D unresolved. The V and J ends lost 5 bases and 2 bases respectively, with 5 bases between them. The CDR3 contains 12 residues. The chain's CDR3 is CASSVTTDTQYF. CDR3 DNA: TGTGCCAGCAGTGTGACCACAGATACGCAGTATTTT.

The chain employs TRBV11-2 and TRBJ2-7; 7 bases are shared with TRBD1. The CDR3 covers 13 residues. Trimming at V came to 5 bases and at J to 7 bases, leaving 8 bases not matched to a gene. CDR1 and CDR2 from the germline V gene are SGHAT and FQNNGV. DNA of the CDR3: TGTGCCAGCAGCAAGGGGGCAGGGCGTGAGCAGTACTTC. Residues: CASSKGAGREQYF.

In its sample, this clonotype was seen a few times. The conserved phenylalanine or tryptophan is not found at the CDR3 terminus, so this likely reflects a read error. The chain links TRBV11-3 to TRBJ2-1; TRBD2 matches 9 bases. The junction had 10 bases not matched to a gene; V was cut back by 4 bases and J by 3 bases. This CDR3 is 17 amino acids long. Germline V gives CDR1 SGHNT, CDR2 YENEEA. In DNA, the CDR3 is TGTGCCAGCAGCTCGGGACTAGCAGCTAACTTCTACAATGAGCAGTTCCTC. Amino acid sequence: CASSSGLAANFYNEQFL.

In this sample, this clonotype turned up many times. V is TRBV11-1 and J is TRBJ2-4; D possibly corresponds to TRBD1 (6 bases). Germline V gene data show CDR1 as SGHAT and CDR2 as FQDESV (reference sequence). V was pared by 1 base and J by 3 bases, with 16 bases between. This CDR3 contains 17 residues. Here the CDR3 DNA reads TGTGCCAGCAGCTTAGACCCACAGGGCAGCAGCAAAAACATTCAGTACTTC. The encoded protein is CASSLDPQGSSKNIQYF.

For this clonotype: A junction boundary mismatches the germline segment, possibly from a read error. This sequence joins TRBV11-2 and TRBJ2-2; D tentatively fits TRBD1 or TRBD2 (6 bases each). This CDR3 region has 16 residues. CDR1 and CDR2 (germline): SGHAT, FQNNGV. CDR3 sequence reads: CASRLLRGRSIGELFF. CDR3 nucleotides: TGTGCCAGCAGGTTATTAAGGGGGAGGAGCATCGGGGAGTTGTTTTTT.

By share, this clonotype ranks as medium-sized (0.01 to 0.1%). The chain carries TRBV11-2 and TRBJ2-2, with 10 bases lining up with TRBD2. Germline values: CDR1 SGHAT, CDR2 FQNNGV. This CDR3 comprises 16 residues. Trimming took 3 bases from V and 4 from J; bases not matched to a gene: 5. The CDR3 here is CASSFLAGVSTGELFF. The CDR3 DNA is TGTGCCAGCAGCTTCCTAGCGGGAGTGAGCACCGGGGAGCTGTTTTTT.

This clonotype was detected once. An end of the junction differs from the germline gene, which may be a read error. The chain carries TRBV11-2 and TRBJ1-3; D might be TRBD1 (5 bases). Looked up from germline, CDR1 is SGHAT and CDR2 is FQNNGV. The CDR3 contains 13 residues. Here the CDR3 DNA reads TGTACCAGCAGCCTTCCAGGGGGAAACACCATATATTTT. It encodes CTSSLPGGNTIYF.

Of note for this clonotype: The junction and the germline gene differ at one end; a read error may be behind it. V and J are TRBV6-6 and TRBJ1-1, with D perhaps matching TRBD1 (5 bases). The CDR3 runs to 14 residues. CDR1 and CDR2 (germline): MNHNY, SVGAGI (reference sequence). As DNA, the CDR3 is TGTGCCAGTAGTTATGACGGGGCGAACACTGAAGTTTTCTTT. Translated: CASSYDGANTEVFF.

As regards this clonotype: A read error may account for a junction end that differs from germline. This chain uses TRBV11-2 with TRBJ2-5; 8 bases are shared with TRBD1. The CDR3 has 16 residues. The germline CDR1 and CDR2 sequences are SGHAT and FQNNGV. The CDR3 here is CTSSFWTGIGQETQYF. CDR3 nucleotide sequence: TGTACCAGCAGTTTCTGGACAGGGATTGGCCAAGAGACCCAGTACTTC.

V and J are TRBV29-1 and TRBJ2-5; the match to TRBD1 covers 8 bases. V shed 3 bases, J shed 6 bases, and the junction held 6 bases outside the gene matches. This CDR3 is 13 amino acids long. Germline CDR1 SQVTM, CDR2 ANQGSEA. This CDR3 is CSVDRQGMKTQYF. The CDR3 DNA is TGCAGCGTTGACCGACAGGGGATGAAGACCCAGTACTTC.